Listed here are 30 T cell receptor beta chains from one sample, sequenced in a study of vaccination and CD4 T cells after COVID-19. Specified treatment: approximately 9-day PBMC culture with coronavirus spike peptide pools or control peptides (ViraFEST assay). CD4+ T cells of the unexposed donor were collected before the COVID-19 pandemic (2011-2018). Cultured CD4+ T-cell DNA underwent Oncomine TCR Beta short-read sequencing. MiXCR, run by TCRdb on the PCR reads, gives a single entry per CDR3 protein. The sample holds roughly 7,400 distinct CDR3 sequences, approximately 40% seen once. These receptors are not linked to any known antigen. Input material: CD4+ T cells from blood, cultured in vitro. These receptors were collected from a human donor in good health.

This clonotype was seen a handful of times. The genes are TRBV19 and TRBJ1-1, with D uncertain. Germline V CDR1 and CDR2: LNHDA, SQIVND (reference sequence). The CDR3 spans 14 residues. The V end lost 5 bases, the J end lost 2 bases, and 12 bases lay between the germline ends. CDR3 bases: TGTGCCAGTAGTTTGAGGGCCGGCAACACTGAAGCTTTCTTT. Translation: CASSLRAGNTEAFF.

This sequence joins TRBV2 and TRBJ1-1; 9 bases fit TRBD1. There are 14 residues in the CDR3. The V segment lost 7 bases and the J segment 2 bases; nucleotides outside the gene matches: 5. In germline, CDR1 is SNHLY, CDR2 FYNNEI. CDR3 sequence: CASNRDRVNTEAFF. CDR3 nucleotides: TGTGCCAGCAATAGGGACAGGGTAAACACTGAAGCTTTCTTT.

This clonotype was found a few times. This chain links TRBV20-1 with TRBJ2-5; 15 bases fit TRBD2. Germline CDR1 and CDR2: DFQATT and SNEGSKA (reference sequence). V lost 0 bases, J lost 4 bases, and 3 bases stayed unmatched. The CDR3 runs to 16 residues. Here the CDR3 reads CSAREGLAGGRETQYF. For the CDR3, the DNA is TGCAGTGCTAGAGAGGGACTAGCGGGAGGCCGAGAGACCCAGTACTTC.

Only a few counts were recorded for this clonotype. The V gene is TRBV28, the J gene TRBJ1-2; D remains unclear. The CDR3 runs 10 residues. Looked up from germline, CDR1 is MDHEN and CDR2 is SYDVKM. Trimming removed 8 bases from V and 10 bases from J, with 11 bases in between. CDR3 loop: CASLEGNYTF. The CDR3 region has the DNA TGTGCCAGCCTTGAGGGAAACTACACCTTC.

The DNA for the CDR3 is TGTGCCAGCTGGGGATACGGGGGGTCTGGGGAGCAGTACTTC. Amino acid sequence: CASWGYGGSGEQYF. The chain employs TRBV6-1 and TRBJ2-7, with TRBD2 matching over 7 bases. V lost 8 bases and J lost 7; bases outside the gene matches: 14. CDR1 and CDR2 from the germline V gene are MNHNS and SASEGT. This CDR3 contains 14 residues.

V usage is TRBV20-1 and J usage is TRBJ1-2; 9 positions match TRBD1. The CDR3 is made up of 13 amino acids. Germline assignment: CDR1 DFQATT and CDR2 SNEGSKA (reference sequence). Trimming took 5 bases from V and 7 from J; bases not matched to a gene: 8. The CDR3 DNA reads TGCAGTGCTGGGACAGGGAAATTTGCTGGCTACACCTTC. It codes for CSAGTGKFAGYTF.

This clonotype is categorized as large. For the CDR3, the DNA is TGTGCCAGTAGTATTCAGCGTTTGAACACTGAAGCTTTCTTT. The encoded protein is CASSIQRLNTEAFF. The rearrangement uses TRBV19 and TRBJ1-1; D call uncertain. CDR3 length: 14 amino acids. Per germline, CDR1 LNHDA and CDR2 SQIVND (reference sequence). Trimming removed 3 bases from V and 0 bases from J, with 8 bases in between.

The V gene is TRBV28, the J gene TRBJ2-4; 9 bases map to TRBD2. This CDR3 region has 15 residues. The germline CDR1 and CDR2 sequences are MDHEN and SYDVKM. J lost 7 bases, V lost 5 bases, and 9 bases had no gene match. CDR3 in amino acids: CASSPMGTSYNIQYF. Here the CDR3 DNA reads TGTGCCAGCAGTCCAATGGGGACTAGCTACAACATTCAGTACTTC.

CDR3 DNA: TGCAGTGCTGAGTTAGGAGCGTTACAAGAGACCCAGTACTTC. Protein: CSAELGALQETQYF. The chain links TRBV20-1 to TRBJ2-5, with D uncertain. The CDR3 runs to 14 residues. Per germline, CDR1 DFQATT and CDR2 SNEGSKA (reference sequence). Trimming stripped 5 bases from V and 2 bases from J, with 15 bases between.

The chain uses TRBV28 and TRBJ1-1; D ambiguous. This CDR3 contains 15 residues. Per germline, CDR1 MDHEN and CDR2 SYDVKM. V was pared by 5 bases and J by 0 bases, with 13 bases between. In DNA, the CDR3 is TGTGCCAGCAGTATAAGGAGGTCGATGAACACTGAAGCTTTCTTT. It codes for CASSIRRSMNTEAFF.

This clonotype was seen a handful of times. J is TRBJ2-1 and V is TRBV6-5, with D possibly TRBD2 on 6 matching bases. Between the trimmed V and J ends, which lost 2 bases and 3 bases, there was a span of 14 bases. CDR1 is MNHEY and CDR2 is SVGAGI in the germline V gene. There are 16 residues in the CDR3. This chain's CDR3 is CASSYRASVLYNEQFF. CDR3 bases: TGTGCCAGCAGTTACAGAGCTAGCGTTCTCTACAATGAGCAGTTCTTC.

The chain is built from TRBV7-8 and TRBJ2-7, with 7 bases aligning to TRBD2. This CDR3 has 15 amino acids. V gave up 4 bases and J gave up 4 bases; unmatched junction bases: 10. The germline gives CDR1 SGHVS, CDR2 FQNEAQ. CDR3 nucleotide sequence: TGTGCCAGCAGCTCCCTAGGGCTAGCGGAATACGAGCAGTACTTC. Its protein is CASSSLGLAEYEQYF.

A few counts support this clonotype. This chain uses TRBV27 with TRBJ1-5; 7 bases are a match to TRBD1. This CDR3 is 15 amino acids long. The junction had 6 bases not matched to a gene; V was cut back by 0 bases and J by 7 bases. Germline CDR1 is MNHEY and CDR2 is SMNVEV (reference sequence). The CDR3 loop is CASSLSGRGTQPQHF. DNA for the CDR3: TGTGCCAGCAGTTTATCTGGCAGGGGGACCCAGCCCCAGCATTTT.

This clonotype has just a few counts. The chain is built from TRBV11-2 and TRBJ1-5; D is perhaps TRBD1 (5 bases). Germline-derived CDR1 and CDR2 are SGHAT and FQNNGV. CDR3 size: 15 residues. Trimming took off 5 bases at V and 3 bases at J, with 14 bases between the two ends. CDR3 sequence (DNA): TGTGCCAGCAGCGTTGGGACGGCTCACAATCAGCCCCAGCATTTT. It yields the protein CASSVGTAHNQPQHF.

This clonotype was found once. V is TRBV14 and J is TRBJ2-1; no firm D call. Germline loops: CDR1 SGHDN, CDR2 FVKESK. V lost 0 bases to trimming and J lost 3 bases, with 9 bases between them. The CDR3 extends over 15 amino acids. The CDR3 region is CASSQDVGGYNEQFF. The DNA for the CDR3 is TGTGCCAGCAGCCAAGATGTGGGCGGCTACAATGAGCAGTTCTTC.

This clonotype was seen a handful of times. The genes are TRBV28 and TRBJ1-2; no clear D gene. Germline CDR1 is MDHEN and CDR2 is SYDVKM. This CDR3 spans 15 amino acids. Trimming took off 6 bases at V and 0 bases at J, with 14 bases between the two ends. Here the CDR3 DNA reads TGTGCCAGCAGAAGGACGGGTCTAGCTAACTATGGCTACACCTTC. This encodes CASRRTGLANYGYTF.

This clonotype was seen a handful of times. The CDR3 here is CASSYWVGSGANVLTF. As DNA, the CDR3 is TGTGCCAGCAGTTATTGGGTGGGCAGTGGGGCCAACGTCCTGACTTTC. This rearrangement joins TRBV6-5 to TRBJ2-6; D gene uncertain. Per the germline V gene, CDR1 is MNHEY and CDR2 is SVGAGI. The CDR3 sequence is 16 residues long. V was clipped by 3 bases and J by 3 bases, with 12 bases between them.

This chain connects TRBV20-1 to TRBJ2-3; TRBD2 matches at 13 bases. Germline V gives CDR1 DFQATT, CDR2 SNEGSKA (reference sequence). This CDR3 is built from 15 residues. Trimming took 6 bases from V and 1 from J; bases not matched to a gene: 4. CDR3 in DNA: TGCAGTGCCTACGGACTAGCGGGGGGCACAGATACGCAGTATTTT. It specifies CSAYGLAGGTDTQYF.

This clonotype was found once. The chain links TRBV7-9 to TRBJ2-1, with D perhaps given as TRBD1 or TRBD2 (5 bases each). The CDR3 sequence is 12 residues long. The V end lost 11 bases, the J end lost 8 bases, and 16 bases lay between the germline ends. Germline V lookup: CDR1 SEHNR, CDR2 FQNEAQ (reference sequence). CDR3 nucleotide sequence: TGTGCCGGAGAGGGGCACTTTGATGAGCAGTTCTTC. Translating gives CAGEGHFDEQFF.

The V and J genes are TRBV18 and TRBJ2-3; D possibly corresponds to TRBD1 (8 bases). Trimming left V 1 base short and J 3 bases short, with 11 bases between. There are 15 residues in the CDR3. The V gene's germline CDR1 is KGHSH and CDR2 LQKENI. The CDR3 is CASSPQQGGTDTQYF. Written as DNA, the CDR3 is TGTGCCAGCTCACCACAACAGGGGGGGACAGATACGCAGTATTTT.

The chain links TRBV24-1 to TRBJ2-5; 9 positions agree with TRBD1. V trimming: 8 bases; J trimming: 2 bases; junction bases outside the gene matches: 8. CDR1 and CDR2 (germline): KGHDR, SFDVKD. This CDR3 contains 15 residues. The CDR3 spells CATKGTGRGQETQYF. Written as DNA, the CDR3 is TGTGCCACCAAAGGGACAGGGCGAGGACAAGAGACCCAGTACTTC.

The chain uses TRBV5-1 and TRBJ1-2; D is possibly TRBD1 (6 bases). The germline V and J ends were trimmed by 4 bases and 8 bases, with 18 bases remaining between them. Germline V gives CDR1 SGHRS, CDR2 YFSETQ. The CDR3 consists of 14 residues. The CDR3 DNA follows: TGCGCCAGCAGCCCCCTACAGGGAGGTCTGGGCTACACCTTC. Protein sequence: CASSPLQGGLGYTF.

The chain couples TRBV18 to TRBJ1-5, with 7 bases aligning to TRBD1. Germline assignment: CDR1 KGHSH and CDR2 LQKENI. The CDR3 is 16 residues long. J was trimmed by 3 bases and V by 5 bases; bases with no gene match: 10. CDR3 nucleotides: TGTGCCAGCTCAACGAGACAGGGCCCGTCCAATCAGCCCCAGCATTTT. Protein product: CASSTRQGPSNQPQHF.

The chain employs TRBV5-1 and TRBJ2-5; 9 nucleotides line up with TRBD2. Germline CDR1 is SGHRS and CDR2 is YFSETQ. V shed 1 base, J shed 2 bases, and the junction held 3 bases outside the gene matches. The CDR3 loop spans 15 amino acids. Written as DNA, the CDR3 is TGCGCCAGCAGCTTGCTAGCGGGGACTCAAGAGACCCAGTACTTC. It is translated as CASSLLAGTQETQYF.

The rearrangement uses TRBV3-1 and TRBJ2-6, with a possible D match to TRBD2 (5 bases). Per germline, CDR1 LGHDT and CDR2 YNNKEL (reference sequence). The V end lost 1 base, the J end lost 0 bases, and 7 bases lay between the germline ends. The CDR3 loop spans 16 amino acids. The CDR3 region is CASSQGRGSGANVLTF. The CDR3 DNA follows: TGTGCCAGCAGCCAAGGTCGGGGCTCTGGGGCCAACGTCCTGACTTTC.

This clonotype was seen once. V gene TRBV12-3 or TRBV12-4 combines with J gene TRBJ2-1, with TRBD1 matching over 8 bases. This CDR3 spans 15 amino acids. V shed 5 bases, J shed 5 bases, and the junction held 8 bases outside the gene matches. The CDR3 bases are TGTGCCAGCAGTCCCTCCGGGACAGGTCACAATGAGCAGTTCTTC. This gives the protein CASSPSGTGHNEQFF.

Only a few counts were recorded for this clonotype. V is TRBV19 and J is TRBJ1-2; D call uncertain. V dropped 5 bases and J dropped 4 bases, with 17 bases sitting between them. The germline gives CDR1 LNHDA, CDR2 SQIVND (reference sequence). The CDR3 contains 15 residues. CDR3 coding DNA: TGTGCCAGTAGTTCTCGACGGGGAGGTGTCTATGGCTACACCTTC. This sequence encodes CASSSRRGGVYGYTF.

This sequence joins TRBV20-1 and TRBJ2-5; TRBD1 matches 9 bases. The length of the CDR3 is 17 residues. V dropped 6 bases and J dropped 5; count of bases not matched to a gene: 19. Germline assignment: CDR1 DFQATT and CDR2 SNEGSKA (reference sequence). CDR3 in amino acids: CSATGILQGALGETQYF. CDR3 DNA sequence: TGCAGTGCGACGGGAATCTTACAGGGGGCTTTAGGGGAGACCCAGTACTTC.

The chain has TRBV24-1 and TRBJ1-5; D is perhaps TRBD1 (6 bases). The CDR3 contains 16 residues. Trimming shortened V by 9 bases and J by 3 bases, and 20 bases separated the two germline ends. Germline lookup yields CDR1 KGHDR and CDR2 SFDVKD. CDR3: CATAPRQVINNQPQHF. In nucleotides, the CDR3 is TGTGCCACCGCTCCCCGACAGGTCATAAACAATCAGCCCCAGCATTTT.

This clonotype is termed medium-sized. The chain recombines TRBV2 with TRBJ1-2; 7 bases match TRBD1. Losses at the gene ends were 4 bases for V and 7 bases for J; bases not matched to a gene: 9. The CDR3 has 14 residues. CDR1 and CDR2 from the germline V gene are SNHLY and FYNNEI. The CDR3 here is CASSGQGGSGGYTF. CDR3 coding DNA: TGTGCCAGCAGTGGACAGGGTGGGAGTGGTGGCTACACCTTC.